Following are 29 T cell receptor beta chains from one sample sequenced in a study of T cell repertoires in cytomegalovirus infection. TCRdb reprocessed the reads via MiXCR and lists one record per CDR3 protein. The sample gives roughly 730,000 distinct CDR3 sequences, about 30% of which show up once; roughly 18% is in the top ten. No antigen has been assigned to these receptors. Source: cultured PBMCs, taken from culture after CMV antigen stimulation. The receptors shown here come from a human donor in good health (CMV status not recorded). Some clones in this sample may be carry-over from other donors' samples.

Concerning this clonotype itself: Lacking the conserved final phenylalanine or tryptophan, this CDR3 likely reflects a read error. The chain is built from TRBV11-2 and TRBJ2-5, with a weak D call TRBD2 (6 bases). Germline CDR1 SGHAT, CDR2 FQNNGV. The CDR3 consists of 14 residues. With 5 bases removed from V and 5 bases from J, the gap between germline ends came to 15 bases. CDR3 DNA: TGTGCCAGCAGCCTCGGACTAACCCCGGAGACCCAGTACTAC. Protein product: CASSLGLTPETQYY.

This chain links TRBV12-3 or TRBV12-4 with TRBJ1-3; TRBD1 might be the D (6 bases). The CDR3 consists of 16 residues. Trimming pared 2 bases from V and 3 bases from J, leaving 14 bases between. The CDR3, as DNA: TGTGCCAGCAGTTTAAGCCCGGGGGCATATGGAAACACCATATATTTT. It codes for CASSLSPGAYGNTIYF.

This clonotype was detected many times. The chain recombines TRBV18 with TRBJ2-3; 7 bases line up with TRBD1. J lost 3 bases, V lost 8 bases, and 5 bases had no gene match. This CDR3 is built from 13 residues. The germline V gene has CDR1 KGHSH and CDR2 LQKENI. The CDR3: CASSSGGTDTQYF. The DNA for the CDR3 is TGTGCCAGCAGCTCAGGGGGAACAGATACGCAGTATTTT.

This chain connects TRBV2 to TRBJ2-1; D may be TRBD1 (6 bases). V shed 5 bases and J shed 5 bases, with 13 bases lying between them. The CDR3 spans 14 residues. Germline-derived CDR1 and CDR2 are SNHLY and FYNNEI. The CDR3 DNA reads TGTGCCAGCAGTTCCCCCTGGACAGACAATGAGCAGTTCTTC. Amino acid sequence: CASSSPWTDNEQFF.

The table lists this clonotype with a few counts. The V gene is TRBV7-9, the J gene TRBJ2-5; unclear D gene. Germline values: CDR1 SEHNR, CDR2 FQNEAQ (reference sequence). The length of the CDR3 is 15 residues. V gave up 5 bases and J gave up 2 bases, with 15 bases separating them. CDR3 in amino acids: CASSPSGHLQETQYF. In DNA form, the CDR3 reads TGTGCCAGCAGCCCCTCGGGCCATCTACAAGAGACCCAGTACTTC.

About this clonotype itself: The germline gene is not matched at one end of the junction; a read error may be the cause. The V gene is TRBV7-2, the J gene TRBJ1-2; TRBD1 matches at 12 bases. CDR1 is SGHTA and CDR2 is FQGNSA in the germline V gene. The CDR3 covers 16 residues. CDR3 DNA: TGTGCCAGCAGCGGGACAGGGGGCTGGGGCGGCTATTGCTACACCTTC. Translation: CASSGTGGWGGYCYTF.

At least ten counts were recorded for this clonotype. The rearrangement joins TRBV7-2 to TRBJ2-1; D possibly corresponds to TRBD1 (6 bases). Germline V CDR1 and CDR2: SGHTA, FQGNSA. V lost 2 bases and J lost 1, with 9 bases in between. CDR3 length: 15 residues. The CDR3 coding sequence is TGTGCCAGCAGCTTAATAGGGGGTTCCTACAATGAGCAGTTCTTC. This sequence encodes CASSLIGGSYNEQFF.

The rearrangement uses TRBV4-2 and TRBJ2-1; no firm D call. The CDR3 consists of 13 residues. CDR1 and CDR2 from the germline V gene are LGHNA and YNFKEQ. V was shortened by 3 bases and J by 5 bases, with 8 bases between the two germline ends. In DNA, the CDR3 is TGTGCCAGCAGCCAGATCACACACAATGAGCAGTTCTTC. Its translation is CASSQITHNEQFF.

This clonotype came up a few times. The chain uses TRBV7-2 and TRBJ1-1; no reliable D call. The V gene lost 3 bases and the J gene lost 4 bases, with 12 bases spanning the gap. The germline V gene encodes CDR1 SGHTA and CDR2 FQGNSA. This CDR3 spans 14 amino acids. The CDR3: CASSLGRVSTEAFF. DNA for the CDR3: TGTGCCAGCAGCTTGGGTAGGGTCAGCACTGAAGCTTTCTTT.

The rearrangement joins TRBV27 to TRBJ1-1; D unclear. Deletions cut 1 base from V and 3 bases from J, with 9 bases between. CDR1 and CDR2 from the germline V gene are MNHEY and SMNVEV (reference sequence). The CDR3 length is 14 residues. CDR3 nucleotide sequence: TGTGCCAGCAGTTTATTAGGGCCGGACACTGAAGCTTTCTTT. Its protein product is CASSLLGPDTEAFF.

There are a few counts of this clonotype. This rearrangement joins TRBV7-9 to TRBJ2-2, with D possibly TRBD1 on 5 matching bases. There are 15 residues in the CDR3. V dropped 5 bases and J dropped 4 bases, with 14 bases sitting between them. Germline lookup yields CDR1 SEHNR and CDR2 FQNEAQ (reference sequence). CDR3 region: CASSPPGSRTGELFF. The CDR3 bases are TGTGCCAGCAGCCCCCCAGGGTCTCGCACCGGGGAGCTGTTTTTT.

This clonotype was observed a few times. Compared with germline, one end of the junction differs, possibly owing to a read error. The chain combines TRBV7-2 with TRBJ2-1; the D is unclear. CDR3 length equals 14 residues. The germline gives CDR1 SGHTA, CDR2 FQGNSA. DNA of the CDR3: TGTGCCAGCAGCTTAGCCACAGACCCCCCTTTCTTGCTCTTC. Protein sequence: CASSLATDPPFLLF.

CDR3 DNA: TGTGCCAGCAGCTTAGCCCCGACAGGGGTAGAGACCCAGTACTTC. Amino acids: CASSLAPTGVETQYF. This chain uses TRBV11-2 with TRBJ2-5; the match to TRBD1 covers 8 bases. V shed 1 base, J shed 4 bases, and the junction held 5 bases outside the gene matches. CDR1 SGHAT and CDR2 FQNNGV come from the germline V gene. This CDR3 is 15 amino acids long. Based on the CDR3 plus reference TRBV11-2 and TRBJ2-5, the full variable domain is EAGVAQSPRYKIIEKRQSVAFWCNPISGHATLYWYQQILGQGPKLLIQFQNNGVVDDSQLPKDRFSAERLKGVDSTLKIQPAKLEDSAVYLCASSLAPTGVETQYFGPGTRLLVL.

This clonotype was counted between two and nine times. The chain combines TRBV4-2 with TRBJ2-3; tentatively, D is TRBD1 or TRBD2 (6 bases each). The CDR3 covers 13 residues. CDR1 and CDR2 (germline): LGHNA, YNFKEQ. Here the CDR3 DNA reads TGTGCTACATCAGGGGTTCTCGGGGGTACGCAGTATTTT. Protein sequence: CATSGVLGGTQYF.

CDR3 DNA: TGCGCCAGCAGCCAGTATGGGTTCAATCAGCCCCAGCATTTT. Residues: CASSQYGFNQPQHF. The rearrangement joins TRBV4-1 to TRBJ1-5; D is uncertain. CDR1 and CDR2 from the germline V gene are MGHRA and YSYEKL. V shed 3 bases and J shed 3 bases, with 9 bases lying between them. The CDR3 loop spans 14 amino acids.

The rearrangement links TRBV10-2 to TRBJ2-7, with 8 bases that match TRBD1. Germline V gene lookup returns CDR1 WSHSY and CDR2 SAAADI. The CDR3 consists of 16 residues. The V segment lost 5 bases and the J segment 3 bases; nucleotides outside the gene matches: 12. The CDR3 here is CASSTTGTGELYEQYF. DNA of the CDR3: TGCGCCAGCAGTACCACCGGGACAGGAGAACTCTACGAGCAGTACTTC.

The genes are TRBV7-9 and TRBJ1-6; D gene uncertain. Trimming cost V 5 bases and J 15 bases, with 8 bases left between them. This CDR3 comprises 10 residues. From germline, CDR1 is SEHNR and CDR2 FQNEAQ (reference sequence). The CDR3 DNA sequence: TGTGCCAGCAGCCTCTTGAACCTCCACTTT. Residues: CASSLLNLHF.

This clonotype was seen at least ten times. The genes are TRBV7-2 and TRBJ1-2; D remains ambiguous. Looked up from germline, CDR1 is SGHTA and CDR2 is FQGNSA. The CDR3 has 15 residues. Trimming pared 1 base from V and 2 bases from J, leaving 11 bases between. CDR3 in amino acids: CASSLDPRSNYGYTF. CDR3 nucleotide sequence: TGTGCCAGCAGCTTAGACCCACGGTCCAACTATGGCTACACCTTC.

DNA of the CDR3: TGTGCCAGCAGCTCTACGACAGGAGAGACCCAGTACTTC. Translating gives CASSSTTGETQYF. The V call is TRBV7-2, the J call TRBJ2-5; perhaps TRBD1 as D (6 bases). CDR3 length: 13 amino acids. V lost 4 bases and J lost 4, with 10 bases in between. The V gene's germline CDR1 is SGHTA and CDR2 FQGNSA.

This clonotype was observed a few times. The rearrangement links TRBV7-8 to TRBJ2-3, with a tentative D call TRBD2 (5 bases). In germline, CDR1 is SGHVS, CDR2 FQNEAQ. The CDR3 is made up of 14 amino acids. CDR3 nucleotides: TGTGTCAGTCGACTGCGGGCTAGCACAGATACGCAGTATTTT. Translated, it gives CVSRLRASTDTQYF. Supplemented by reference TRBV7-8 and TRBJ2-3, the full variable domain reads GAGVSQSPRYKVAKRGQDVALRCDPISGHVSLFWYQQALGQGPEFLTYFQNEAQLDKSGLPSDRFFAERPEGSVSTLKIQRTQQEDSAVYLCVSRLRASTDTQYFGPGTRLTVL.

The CDR3 loop reads CSAEQPGTDTQYF. The CDR3 bases are TGCAGCGCCGAGCAGCCCGGCACAGATACGCAGTATTTT. V is TRBV20-1 and J is TRBJ2-3; the D is unclear. The CDR3 totals 13 residues. The germline V gene encodes CDR1 DFQATT and CDR2 SNEGSKA (reference sequence).

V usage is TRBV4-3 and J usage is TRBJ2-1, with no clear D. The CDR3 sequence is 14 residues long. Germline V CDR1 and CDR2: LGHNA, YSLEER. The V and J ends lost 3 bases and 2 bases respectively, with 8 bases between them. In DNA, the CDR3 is TGCGCCAGCAGCCATCCAAGTACCTACAATGAGCAGTTCTTC. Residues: CASSHPSTYNEQFF.

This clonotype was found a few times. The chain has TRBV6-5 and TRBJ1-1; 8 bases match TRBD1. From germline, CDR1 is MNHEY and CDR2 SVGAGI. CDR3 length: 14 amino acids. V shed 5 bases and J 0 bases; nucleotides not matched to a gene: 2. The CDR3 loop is CASSGDRLNTEAFF. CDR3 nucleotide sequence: TGTGCCAGCAGTGGGGACAGGTTGAACACTGAAGCTTTCTTT.

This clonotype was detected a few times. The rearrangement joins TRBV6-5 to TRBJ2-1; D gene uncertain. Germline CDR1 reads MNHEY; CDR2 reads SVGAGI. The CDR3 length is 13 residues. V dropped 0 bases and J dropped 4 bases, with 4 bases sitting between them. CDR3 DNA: TGTGCCAGCAGTTACTCCTTATACAATGAGCAGTTCTTC. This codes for CASSYSLYNEQFF.

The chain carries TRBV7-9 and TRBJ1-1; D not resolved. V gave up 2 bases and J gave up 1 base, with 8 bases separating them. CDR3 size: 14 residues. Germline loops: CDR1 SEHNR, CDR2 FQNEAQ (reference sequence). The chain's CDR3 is CASSLKGGNTEAFF. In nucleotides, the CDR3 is TGTGCCAGCAGCTTAAAGGGCGGGAACACTGAAGCTTTCTTT.

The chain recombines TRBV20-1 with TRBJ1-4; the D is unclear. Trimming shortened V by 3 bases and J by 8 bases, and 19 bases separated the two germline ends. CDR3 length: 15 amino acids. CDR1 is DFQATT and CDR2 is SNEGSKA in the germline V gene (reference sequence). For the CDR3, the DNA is TGCAGTGCTAGCCGACCGCTGACAAATGGAGAAAAACTGTTTTTT. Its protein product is CSASRPLTNGEKLFF.

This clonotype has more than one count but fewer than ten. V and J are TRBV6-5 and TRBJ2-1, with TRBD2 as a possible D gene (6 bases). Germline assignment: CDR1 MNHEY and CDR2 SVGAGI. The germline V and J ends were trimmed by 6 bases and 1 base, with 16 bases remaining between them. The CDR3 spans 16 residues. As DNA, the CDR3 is TGTGCCAGCAGCCAAGAGGTAGCGGCGTCCTACAATGAGCAGTTCTTC. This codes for CASSQEVAASYNEQFF.

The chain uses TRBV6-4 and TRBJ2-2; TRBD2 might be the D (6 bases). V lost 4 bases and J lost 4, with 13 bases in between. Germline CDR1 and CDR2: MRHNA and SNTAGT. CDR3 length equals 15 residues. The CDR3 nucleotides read TGTGCCAGCAGTGCCGCCCCGGGAGCCACCGGGGAGCTGTTTTTT. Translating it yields CASSAAPGATGELFF.

The CDR3, as DNA: TGTGCCAGCAGCTTATCCGGGACACAAGCAAAAGAGACCCAGTACTTC. It is translated as CASSLSGTQAKETQYF. The chain employs TRBV5-4 and TRBJ2-5, with TRBD1 as a possible D gene (6 bases). V gave up 2 bases and J gave up 3 bases, with 17 bases separating them. Germline V lookup: CDR1 SGHNT, CDR2 YYREEE (reference sequence). CDR3 length: 16 residues.